The next 9 T cell receptor beta chains were all read from a single sample in a study of identical twins. MiXCR was run by TCRdb on the 5' RACE reads, yielding one entry per CDR3 protein. Among about 190,000 distinct CDR3 sequences listed, approximately 15% were seen once. This sample was also put to use in a study of T cells expressing NK-cell markers.

Sequencing input: CD8+ T cells sorted from blood. The source is a woman younger than 30 in good health.

This clonotype has just a few counts. V and J are TRBV6-6 and TRBJ1-2; no clear D gene. V lost 1 base to trimming and J lost 8 bases, with 5 bases between them. Germline CDR1 is MNHNY and CDR2 is SVGAGI (reference sequence). This CDR3 contains 11 residues. The CDR3 coding sequence is TGTGCCAGCAGTTACTGGGGAGGCTACACCTTC. Amino acid sequence: CASSYWGGYTF.

This chain uses TRBV20-1 with TRBJ2-7; D gene uncertain. V was cut by 5 bases and J by 6 bases, with 17 bases left in between. The CDR3 is made up of 13 amino acids. CDR1 and CDR2 (germline): DFQATT, SNEGSKA (reference sequence). For the CDR3, the DNA is TGCAGTGCTCCCTCAGATCGATGGGGCGAGCAGTACTTC. This encodes CSAPSDRWGEQYF.

This chain joins TRBV4-1 and TRBJ2-1; TRBD2 aligns across 7 bases. The CDR3 spans 14 residues. Trimming took 7 bases from V and 7 from J; bases not matched to a gene: 10. In germline, CDR1 is MGHRA, CDR2 YSYEKL. As DNA, the CDR3 is TGCGCCAGCATGGTGGACGCGCGGGGGAATGAGCAGTTCTTC. This sequence encodes CASMVDARGNEQFF.

The sample holds a few counts of this clonotype. This chain joins TRBV12-3 or TRBV12-4 and TRBJ1-5; TRBD1 is a possible D gene (5 bases). The CDR3 is made up of 15 amino acids. With 3 bases removed from V and 6 bases from J, the gap between germline ends came to 15 bases. The CDR3 loop is CASSFGGRVPQPQHF. The CDR3 bases are TGTGCCAGCAGTTTTGGGGGAAGAGTCCCTCAGCCCCAGCATTTT.

This clonotype has ten or more counts. The V gene is TRBV5-1, the J gene TRBJ2-3; 9 nucleotides match TRBD1. The CDR3 covers 14 residues. Germline CDR1 reads SGHRS; CDR2 reads YFSETQ. The J segment lost 1 base and the V segment lost 7 bases, leaving 4 bases of the junction unmatched. CDR3 loop: CASAWTGGTDTQYF. In DNA form, the CDR3 reads TGCGCCAGCGCGTGGACAGGGGGCACAGATACGCAGTATTTT.

This clonotype was seen a handful of times. The chain links TRBV27 to TRBJ1-2, with TRBD1 matching over 7 bases. The V gene end was trimmed by 6 bases and the J gene end by 0 bases; junction bases not matched to a gene: 4. Germline V gene data show CDR1 as MNHEY and CDR2 as SMNVEV (reference sequence). The length of the CDR3 is 14 residues. The CDR3 here is CASRRQGANYGYTF. In DNA form, the CDR3 reads TGTGCCAGCAGACGACAGGGAGCTAACTATGGCTACACCTTC.

The gene calls are TRBV24-1 and TRBJ2-3; 10 bases match TRBD1. There are 14 residues in the CDR3. V shed 7 bases, J shed 7 bases, and the junction held 7 bases outside the gene matches. The germline V gene has CDR1 KGHDR and CDR2 SFDVKD. The CDR3 region has the DNA TGTGCCACCAGCGGGACAGGGGAGAGGAATACGCAGTATTTT. Translated: CATSGTGERNTQYF.

This sequence joins TRBV20-1 and TRBJ2-7; 8 bases map to TRBD1. J gave up 3 bases and V 6 bases, and 7 bases lay outside the gene matches. The CDR3 is 13 residues long. Germline-derived CDR1 and CDR2 are DFQATT and SNEGSKA (reference sequence). The CDR3 DNA sequence: TGCAGTGCAAACGTTGGACAGGGCTACGAGCAGTACTTC. Protein sequence: CSANVGQGYEQYF.

The V and J genes are TRBV6-5 and TRBJ2-5; D call uncertain. Germline V gene lookup returns CDR1 MNHEY and CDR2 SVGAGI. The CDR3 contains 11 residues. Trimming shortened V by 7 bases and J by 8 bases, and 11 bases separated the two germline ends. The CDR3 DNA follows: TGTGCCAGCACCCACGGCGCTACCCAGTACTTC. It yields the protein CASTHGATQYF.